This TCR beta chain appears in the sequencing data of a study of blood T cell repertoires in COVID-19 (dated by TCRdb to 2019 to 2021). Describing the broader study: The collaborator samples originated in the United States, Italy and Spain and spanned the acute and convalescent phases of COVID-19. The material from the prospective study consisted of cDNA or gDNA derived from T cells, B-cell-depleted T cells, or PBMCs. Subjects who had been exposed to COVID-19, were actively infected with it, or had recovered from it provided the deeply sampled blood TCRbeta repertoires that made up the dataset. The repertoires were released in a freely available public database intended as a resource for research on the immune response to SARS-CoV-2. Samples were obtained from the ongoing ImmuneRACE study (first 160 participants) and from over 1,000 subjects provided by 6 global collaborators. Nearly every sample came with metadata listing a de-identified subject ID, COVID-19 status, age in years and sex. Where available, HLA class I and class II types were obtained from metadata supplied by the sample provider rather than from assay-based typing.

The CDR3 covers 16 residues, taking in both the cysteine and the phenylalanine. Only the CDR3 DNA is retained, 48 bases long and in frame from the first base. Trimming at the junction amounts to 2 bases on V and 7 bases on J, and the germline ends lie 18 bases apart. Each collaborating institution followed its own protocols to collect whole blood in K2EDTA tubes. For TCRbeta analysis, collaborators shipped samples as frozen whole blood, isolated PBMCs, or DNA extracted from either of those sample types. Regarding this clone: Its antigen remains unidentified. Per-base qualities were not stored, and no clone one base away is much larger.

TCRbeta CDR3 regions were amplified from genomic DNA using the immunoSEQ Assay, a bias-controlled multiplex PCR. On the study's bioinformatics: The number of nucleated cells in each sample was estimated by amplification of reference gene primers within the assay. To quantify the absolute abundance of each unique TCRbeta CDR3 rearrangement, sequence reads were collapsed and filtered. For each sample, productive Simpson clonality was calculated as the square root of Simpson's diversity index across productive rearrangements. TCRdb took this table from immuneACCESS and kept in-frame rearrangements with V and J called. Such tables lack part of the clones; where checked against another copy, unresolved V genes explain under half of the gap, and the rest is unexplained. V and J calls and clone size are given by that table; D and trimming were obtained from the DNA. For this sample the table gives 50,000 or so clones, of which roughly 90% were detected only once. The top ten constitute more than 9.5% of the sample.

Here is what the overall study found, with its caveats: The amount of clinical and demographic metadata varied by source and participant and was provided uncurated.

The V and J segments used are TRBV6-7 and TRBJ1-5, with TRBD1 tentatively as D gene (6 bases match). TRBV6-7 carries the ORF label, with uncertain function. The clonotype originates from a woman at least 80 years old with acute or convalescent COVID-19. Sequences were obtained from peripheral blood. The CDR3 corresponds to CASSYPRTERGQPQHF. The DNA sequence is as follows: TGTGCCAGCAGTTACCCTAGGACAGAGAGGGGCCAGCCCCAGCATTTT.